The 13 T cell receptor beta chains below all came from one sample that was sequenced in a study of radiotherapy plus CTLA-4 blockade in lung cancer. Data came from immunoSEQ multiplex PCR; TCRdb stores just in-frame clones and leaves some out. The sample lists over 35,000 clones, roughly four fifths occurring once. The specimen comprised peripheral blood, sampled from a patient treated with radiotherapy plus ipilimumab. Source of these receptors: a human donor with non-small cell lung cancer whose response to radiotherapy plus ipilimumab could not be evaluated.

V gene TRBV29-1 combines with J gene TRBJ2-7; 8 bases match TRBD1. The junction had 4 bases not matched to a gene; V was cut back by 6 bases and J by 0 bases. CDR3 length equals 13 residues. The V gene's germline CDR1 is SQVTM and CDR2 ANQGSEA. CDR3 region: CSVWTGSSYEQYF. In DNA, the CDR3 is TGCAGCGTATGGACAGGGAGCTCCTACGAGCAGTACTTC.

This clone has just one count. The same CDR3 arises from other DNA sequences in this sample as well. The chain is built from TRBV28 and TRBJ2-7; 12 nucleotides match TRBD2. The CDR3 totals 15 residues. In germline, CDR1 is MDHEN, CDR2 SYDVKM. After removal of 3 bases from V and 1 base from J, the junction contained 1 base not matched to a gene. CDR3 loop: CASSLGTSGSYEQYF. The DNA of the CDR3 is TGTGCCAGCAGTTTGGGGACTAGCGGGTCCTACGAGCAGTACTTC.

The chain links TRBV4-3 to TRBJ1-3; 8 nucleotides line up with TRBD1. Germline V gives CDR1 LGHNA, CDR2 YSLEER. With V trimmed by 4 bases and J by 1 base, 9 bases remained unmatched. The CDR3 is made up of 17 amino acids. CDR3 loop: CASSPSPGGFSGNTIYF. The CDR3 region has the DNA TGCGCCAGCAGCCCCTCCCCAGGGGGCTTTTCTGGAAACACCATATATTTT.

The gene calls are TRBV5-8 and TRBJ1-5; 8 positions agree with TRBD1. Germline V gene sequence: CDR1 SGHTS, CDR2 YDEGEE. J was trimmed by 2 bases and V by 4 bases; bases with no gene match: 5. The CDR3 loop spans 15 amino acids. The CDR3 loop reads CASSRDRIRNQPQHF. Written as DNA, the CDR3 is TGTGCCAGCAGCCGGGACAGGATACGCAATCAGCCCCAGCATTTT.

This chain connects TRBV7-9 to TRBJ1-3; D might be TRBD1 (5 bases). The CDR3 is 16 amino acids. V gave up 4 bases and J gave up 0 bases, with 13 bases separating them. Per germline, CDR1 SEHNR and CDR2 FQNEAQ (reference sequence). The CDR3 here is CASSSDSSVSGNTIYF. The CDR3 region has the DNA TGTGCCAGCAGCTCAGACAGCTCCGTCTCTGGAAACACCATATATTTT. The complete variable domain, with remaining parts taken from reference TRBV7-9 and TRBJ1-3, reads DTGVSQNPRHKITKRGQNVTFRCDPISEHNRLYWYRQTLGQGPEFLTYFQNEAQLEKSRLLSDRFSAERPKGSFSTLEIQRTEQGDSAMYLCASSSDSSVSGNTIYFGEGSWLTVV.

This rearrangement joins TRBV11-2 to TRBJ1-6, with 11 bases lining up with TRBD1. The CDR3 runs to 14 residues. Trimming took 2 bases from V and 11 from J; bases not matched to a gene: 2. Germline V lookup: CDR1 SGHAT, CDR2 FQNNGV. In DNA form, the CDR3 reads TGTGCCAGCAGCTTACTGGACAGGGGGCCACCCCTCCACTTT. It yields the protein CASSLLDRGPPLHF.

The V call is TRBV14, the J call TRBJ2-1, with TRBD2 identical over 11 bases. With 2 bases clipped from V and 12 bases from J, the junction kept 9 bases outside the gene matches. The CDR3 has 15 residues. Germline values: CDR1 SGHDN, CDR2 FVKESK. CDR3 in DNA: TGTGCCAGCAGCCAAAAGGCTAGCGGGGGGCAGTGGCAGTTCTTC. It specifies CASSQKASGGQWQFF.

The rearrangement joins TRBV5-4 to TRBJ2-5; D is possibly TRBD1 (5 bases). Germline V lookup: CDR1 SGHNT, CDR2 YYREEE (reference sequence). Trimming pared 0 bases from V and 1 base from J, leaving 7 bases between. This CDR3 has 14 residues. The DNA for the CDR3 is TGTGCCAGCAGCTTGGCCAGGGTCCAAGAGACCCAGTACTTC. Amino acids: CASSLARVQETQYF. Together with reference TRBV5-4 and TRBJ2-5, the CDR3 gives the full variable domain: ETGVTQSPTHLIKTRGQQVTLRCSSQSGHNTVSWYQQALGQGPQFIFQYYREEENGRGNFPPRFSGLQFPNYSSELNVNALELDDSALYLCASSLARVQETQYFGPGTRLLVL.

The V call is TRBV9, the J call TRBJ2-1, with 7 bases fitting TRBD2. The CDR3 totals 13 residues. Germline assignment: CDR1 SGDLS and CDR2 YYNGEE. V was pared by 5 bases and J by 4 bases, with 3 bases of the junction left unmatched. DNA of the CDR3: TGTGCCAGCAGTGGGGACTATTACAATGAGCAGTTCTTC. Amino acids: CASSGDYYNEQFF.

This clone is medium-sized (0.01 to 0.1%) by share. This chain uses TRBV5-6 with TRBJ1-4, with D unclear. V lost 3 bases, J lost 0 bases, and 6 bases lay in between. Germline V gives CDR1 SGHDT, CDR2 YYEEEE. The CDR3 contains 14 residues. This CDR3 reads CASSSSATNEKLFF. DNA of the CDR3: TGTGCCAGCAGCTCCAGCGCAACTAATGAAAAACTGTTTTTT. The full variable domain, with the rest looked up from reference TRBV5-6 and TRBJ1-4, is DAGVTQSPTHLIKTRGQQVTLRCSPKSGHDTVSWYQQALGQGPQFIFQYYEEEERQRGNFPDRFSGHQFPNYSSELNVNALLLGDSALYLCASSSSATNEKLFFGSGTQLSVL.

J is TRBJ1-5 and V is TRBV30; TRBD1 matches 11 bases. The V gene end was trimmed by 5 bases and the J gene end by 7 bases; junction bases not matched to a gene: 10. The CDR3 covers 15 residues. Germline V gene lookup returns CDR1 GTSNPN and CDR2 SVGIG (reference sequence). The CDR3 bases are TGTGCCTGGGCCGGGACAGGGGGGGATTTGCAGCCCCAGCATTTT. This codes for CAWAGTGGDLQPQHF.

The rearrangement joins TRBV27 to TRBJ2-7; the D gene is possibly TRBD1 (5 bases). V was pared by 6 bases and J by 0 bases, with 12 bases between. CDR1 is MNHEY, CDR2 SMNVEV, per germline (reference sequence). This CDR3 is 14 amino acids long. This chain's CDR3 is CASSPRQSSYEQYF. In nucleotides, the CDR3 is TGTGCCAGCAGCCCCCGACAGAGCTCCTACGAGCAGTACTTC.

The V and J genes are TRBV7-2 and TRBJ2-3, with D possibly matching TRBD2 (6 bases). Germline V gene data show CDR1 as SGHTA and CDR2 as FQGNSA. CDR3 length: 15 amino acids. Trimming took off 5 bases at V and 8 bases at J, with 20 bases between the two ends. The CDR3 reads CASSTLGASGVTQYF. In nucleotides, the CDR3 is TGTGCCAGCAGCACATTAGGGGCATCGGGGGTTACGCAGTATTTT.